These 2 T cell receptor beta chains were sequenced from one sample in a study of Ad26.COV2.S vaccination and SARS-CoV-2 variants. Profiling relied on immunoSEQ multiplex PCR, and the TCRdb table lists in-frame clones only, not all of them. The sample records around 450,000 clones, about 91% being singletons. Indicated treatment: roughly 19 received Ad26.COV2.S at low or high dose, single or two shots; 5 received placebo; per-sample allocation not given. Samples were taken on day 63 after the first vaccine or placebo injection. Sequenced material: peripheral blood, taken in a trial of Ad26.COV2.S vaccine versus placebo. These receptors all stem from a person between 18 and 65 years old who received the Ad26.COV2.S COVID-19 vaccine or a placebo.

The V call is TRBV18, the J call TRBJ2-1; 10 positions match TRBD2. The trim removed 1 base at V and 6 bases at J, leaving 3 bases unmatched. Germline CDR1 KGHSH, CDR2 LQKENI. The CDR3 sequence is 15 residues long. The CDR3 region has the DNA TGTGCCAGCTCACCACTAGCGGGGGGCTTCAATGAGCAGTTCTTC. Translation gives CASSPLAGGFNEQFF.

This chain links TRBV9 with TRBJ1-1, with D unclear. Germline values: CDR1 SGDLS, CDR2 YYNGEE. The CDR3 is 14 residues long. Trimming took off 4 bases at V and 3 bases at J, with 13 bases between the two ends. The CDR3 spells CASSLNPGDTEAFF. The CDR3 DNA sequence: TGTGCCAGCAGCCTCAACCCGGGTGACACTGAAGCTTTCTTT.